This T cell receptor beta chain emerged from a study of T cell repertoires in cytomegalovirus infection. Overall study: CMV infection together with matching HLA type was indicated by public TCR beta signatures.

TCRdb used MiXCR to reprocess the reads, holding one entry per CDR3 protein. The sample includes about 230,000 distinct CDR3 sequences, under 25% of them seen just once. This CDR3 is built from 14 residues. The germline CDR1 and CDR2 sequences are MDHEN and SYDVKM. With 1 base removed from V and 3 bases from J, the gap between germline ends came to 9 bases. Whole-study findings and limits: CMV-specific TCR beta clonotypes restricted by HLA-C were the ones dominating the ex vivo response. Individuals carrying CMV plus the relevant HLA were identified by cumulative frequency of public TCR beta families.

This clonotype was found a few times. What it recognizes is unknown. The TCR sequence derives from a human donor in good health (CMV status not recorded). Some clones in this sample may be carry-over from other donors' samples. This chain connects TRBV28 to TRBJ1-1; D is possibly TRBD1 (5 bases). Material for sequencing was CD8+ T cells from PBMCs. DNA for the CDR3: TGTGCCAGCAGTTTATCAGGGATGTACACTGAAGCTTTCTTT. Its translation is CASSLSGMYTEAFF.